This is a list of T cell receptor beta chains from one sample in a study of T-cell memory formation after mild COVID-19. Using its own MiXCR run on the 5' RACE reads, TCRdb lists one record per CDR3 protein. This sample yields roughly 310,000 distinct CDR3 sequences, of which 15% to 20% are seen a single time; 20% to 25% belongs to the top ten. The source material was PBMCs or a T cell subset sorted from them (not recorded which). These TCRs come from a man younger than 35 who had mild COVID-19 (a few samples of this study predate the infection). Cell type and time point are not known. The CDR3 runs from the conserved cysteine through the conserved F or W. The order of the fields is D gene, V gene, J gene, CDR3 protein. A D gene is named only where the DNA matches it firmly.

TRBD1	TRBV24-1	TRBJ2-1	CATRDRGPNNEQFF
.	TRBV20-1	TRBJ1-1	CSASHPSYTEAFF
.	TRBV12-2	TRBJ2-3	CASRSPPTSGGPSGGSTDTQYF
.	TRBV4-1	TRBJ2-5	CASSQAGPGQETQYF
.	TRBV25-1	TRBJ2-3	CASSATSITDTQYF
TRBD1	TRBV11-2	TRBJ1-2	CASSLSGTGFYLSF
.	TRBV4-1	TRBJ1-3	CASSQDRSGGNTIYF
.	TRBV6-2/TRBV6-3	TRBJ2-3	CAIRGPDQGYF
.	TRBV5-1	TRBJ1-1	CASKVQGNTEAFF
.	TRBV6-5	TRBJ1-2	CASSPSGGNNYGYTF
.	TRBV4-1	TRBJ2-1	CASSPGTFYNEQFF
.	TRBV5-1	TRBJ2-5	CASSMRPSPEETQYF
.	TRBV20-1	TRBJ2-5	CSARETVVQETQYF
.	TRBV7-9	TRBJ2-2	CALGGGTGELFF
.	TRBV7-2	TRBJ1-2	CASTPDRPRGYTF
TRBD2	TRBV10-3	TRBJ2-5	CAISASGGEETQYF
.	TRBV6-1	TRBJ2-3	CASSHREGYTQYF
.	TRBV7-4	TRBJ2-2	CASSLVPRGELFF
.	TRBV7-9	TRBJ1-6	CASSFGRAPPLHF
.	TRBV2	TRBJ2-7	CASKVTILSYEQYF
.	TRBV4-3	TRBJ2-1	CASSQGGQQFF
.	TRBV11-2	TRBJ1-2	CASSLDQGNGGYTF
.	TRBV20-1	TRBJ2-1	CSATGTEQFF
.	TRBV29-1	TRBJ1-5	CSVAGRYNQPQHF
.	TRBV12-3/TRBV12-4	TRBJ2-3	CASSLMDEGTQYF
.	TRBV12-3/TRBV12-4	TRBJ2-3	CASTHSGTPFWQYF
.	TRBV12-3/TRBV12-4	TRBJ2-1	CASTSEYNEQFF
TRBD1	TRBV28	TRBJ2-4	CASSSDRDIQYF
TRBD1	TRBV7-9	TRBJ2-4	CASSHTGVDIQYF
.	TRBV11-2	TRBJ2-1	CASSLGATLGNEQFF
TRBD1	TRBV7-2	TRBJ1-4	CASSINRGGEKLFF
.	TRBV28	TRBJ1-1	CASWGSNTEAFF
.	TRBV28	TRBJ2-2	CASSFWSTGELFF
.	TRBV29-1	TRBJ1-1	CSVAGRGGAFF
.	TRBV20-1	TRBJ1-1	CSAISGVNTEAFF
.	TRBV7-9	TRBJ1-6	CATADGGYNSPLHF
TRBD2	TRBV5-4	TRBJ2-2	CASSPVAGSAGELFF
.	TRBV5-1	TRBJ1-1	CASSEYGNTEAFF
.	TRBV20-1	TRBJ2-1	CSAKSHGEQFF
TRBD1	TRBV10-3	TRBJ1-4	CAISESYRGPTNEKLFF
.	TRBV5-1	TRBJ2-1	CASTSPGNDEQFF
TRBD1	TRBV7-8	TRBJ2-1	CASSRGQGIEQFF
.	TRBV5-1	TRBJ2-1	CASGGDSSGSYNEQFF
.	TRBV5-6	TRBJ1-5	CASSSQGFGQPQHF
.	TRBV18	TRBJ2-7	CASSLTRGGPYEQYF
.	TRBV20-1	TRBJ1-3	CSAKQDGNTIYF
.	TRBV12-3/TRBV12-4	TRBJ2-1	CASSLQALWQFF
TRBD1	TRBV5-1	TRBJ2-7	CASSAGTGVREQYF
TRBD2	TRBV3-1	TRBJ2-1	CASSQDTISGLAAYNEQFF
.	TRBV7-8	TRBJ2-3	CASSATGTDTQYF
.	TRBV5-1	TRBJ1-1	CASSLTPSRLQGNTEAFF
TRBD1	TRBV7-9	TRBJ2-5	CASSGDSSQETQYF
.	TRBV20-1	TRBJ2-1	CSALGGGAYNEQFF